This section outlines one T cell receptor (beta chain) sequence together with its context. This clonotype was seen more than once but under ten times. The antigen it recognizes is unknown. No much larger clone exists at a distance of one base, and base qualities are not known. Libraries came from RT-PCR. For sequencing, an Illumina HiSeq 2500 was employed. TCRdb's own reprocessing of the public reads used fastp at Q25 and MiXCR and kept productive beta chains. Every entry covers one CDR3 protein and lists the most common genes and DNA from its rows. Present in this sample are around 530,000 distinct CDR3 sequences, 12% of which were seen just once. The ten largest clones represent about a tenth of the sample. The sample belongs to a study of response to subunit inactivated influenza vaccine (dated by TCRdb to about 2018). Background on the whole study: Deep quantitative T cell receptor repertoire profiling was used in the study to track responses to a trivalent subunit inactivated influenza vaccine.

Germline trimming: 10 bases from V, 5 bases from J; junction bases outside gene matches: 10. CDR1 ENHRY and CDR2 SYGVKD are derived from the germline V gene. From the cysteine up to the phenylalanine, the CDR3 has a length of 14 residues. Only the CDR3 DNA is retained, 42 bases long and in frame from the first base. The investigation overall reported the following: According to the authors, only a limited number of new T cells may be recruited by each seasonal influenza vaccination.

Recombination linked TRBV10-3 to TRBJ2-3; TRBD2 aligns with 9 central bases. This TCR derives from a man between 50 and 59 years old who received an inactivated influenza vaccine. Donor details come from another sample of the same person, matched by shared clones. Material: PBMCs from blood, obtained on the day of vaccination. This receptor has the CDR3 CATQVAGVEDTQYF. The nucleotides read TGTGCCACCCAGGTAGCGGGGGTGGAAGATACGCAGTATTTT.